This is a list of T cell receptor beta chains from one sample in a study of cytomegalovirus exposure and HLA in healthy donors. TCRdb's copy holds only in-frame clones and misses some; the assay was immunoSEQ multiplex PCR. The sample contains over 45,000 clones, about 80% of which appear only once. Sequences were obtained from PBMCs. These receptor sequences come from a female donor in good health and CMV-seronegative. CDR3s leave out the opening cysteine and the closing phenylalanine or tryptophan.

TRBJ1-1 12 TRBV28 ASSLYAGRLEAF
TRBJ2-7 12 TRBV19 ASSHDRLSYEQY
TRBJ2-3 13 TRBV27 ASSETADRTDTQY
TRBJ1-1 12 TRBV19 ASTMTGSNTEAF
TRBJ2-2 11 TRBV15 ATSRGTPGELF
TRBJ2-2 13 TRBV7-9 ASTVGQANTGELF
TRBJ2-1 12 TRBV18 ASSPGQTYNEQF
TRBJ1-1 12 TRBV19 ASSSSSGGTEAF
TRBJ1-2 12 TRBV7-9 ASSPGQGNYGYT
TRBJ1-3 11 TRBV27 ASSLSGGNTIY
TRBJ1-5 13 TRBV6-1 ASSGTRGGNQPQH
TRBJ2-1 11 TRBV7-9 ATRQLPKGEQF
TRBJ2-7 11 TRBV11-3 ASSPGTGDEQY
TRBJ2-1 14 TRBV4-1 ASSRPFGQSYNEQF
TRBJ2-5 14 TRBV5-1 ASSTMSGTGKETQY
TRBJ2-3 12 TRBV7-3 ASSLGGITDTQY
TRBJ2-2 18 TRBV7-5 ARSFQPGLAGPPGTGELF
TRBJ1-1 15 TRBV19 ASSRGTQGATNTEAF
TRBJ1-6 13 TRBV5-4 ASSLKEGRNSPLH
TRBJ2-2 12 TRBV5-3 ARRTTTNTGELF
TRBJ2-3 13 TRBV6-5 ASSYSTLAADTQY
TRBJ2-3 13 TRBV5-1 ASSYGESGTDTQY
TRBJ2-7 12 TRBV6-1 ASSVRGPSYEQY
TRBJ1-2 18 TRBV27 ASRKKGMGQGALVSCGYT
TRBJ1-6 12 TRBV30 AWSFPGTLGPLH
TRBJ1-2 13 TRBV14 ASSPPGSGRYGYT
TRBJ2-1 10 TRBV21-1 AGSSRGNEQF
TRBJ1-3 13 TRBV11-2 ASSSDRGAGNTIY
TRBJ1-5 16 TRBV4-1 ASSQDRTGDVSNQPQH
TRBJ2-5 14 TRBV7-2 ASSFKLAGYQETQY
TRBJ2-7 13 TRBV4-1 ASSQQGNAPYEQY
TRBJ2-3 12 TRBV5-1 ASSYFPGQGVQY
TRBJ2-7 13 TRBV14 ASSPRAARGIEQY
TRBJ2-7 15 TRBV19 ASNSTRFVILDYEQY
TRBJ2-7 12 TRBV7-2 ASSFGQGAHEQY
TRBJ2-7 11 TRBV25-1 ASTETGGYEQY
TRBJ2-7 15 TRBV4-2 ASSQVGADRAPYEQY
TRBJ2-5 11 TRBV6-1 ASSRGPWETQY
TRBJ1-3 13 TRBV25-1 ASSAPGGTGNTIY
TRBJ1-1 11 TRBV7-7 ASSPTTGTEAF
TRBJ2-6 13 TRBV7-9 ASSFSNSGANVLT
TRBJ2-7 13 TRBV5-4 ASSAATGASYEQY
TRBJ1-4 12 TRBV19 ASSRQGVQEKLF
TRBJ2-2 9 TRBV5-1 ASINSGELF
TRBJ1-1 13 TRBV27 ASSLKRGTNTEAF
TRBJ2-7 14 TRBV6-6 ASRGGDREVVYEQY
TRBJ2-3 13 TRBV7-9 ASSLEGSGTDTQY
TRBJ2-7 12 TRBV19 ASSEPGRGYEQY
TRBJ1-4 13 TRBV15 ATSRDSGGNEKLF
TRBJ2-7 13 TRBV16 ASSEHDRAPYEQY
TRBJ2-6 15 TRBV10-3 AISSGQGEAGANVLT
TRBJ2-7 11 TRBV7-2 ASSPDRVSEQY
TRBJ2-1 13 TRBV27 ASTSLRTGHNEQF
TRBJ1-5 12 TRBV4-3 ASSPDNSNQPQH
TRBJ2-6 16 TRBV19 ASSIRTGKGSGANVLT